Listed below are T cell receptor beta chains from one sample, sequenced in a study of blood T cell repertoires in COVID-19. Profiling relied on immunoSEQ multiplex PCR, and the TCRdb table lists in-frame clones only, not all of them. The sample comprises roughly 250,000 clones, about 89% of which are singletons, and about 2.5% rests with the top ten. Sequenced input: peripheral blood. All receptors derive from a woman aged 45 to 65 with acute or convalescent COVID-19. Each CDR3 is given with its conserved first and last residue. A D gene is named only where the DNA matches it firmly. Expanded clones get a size class; other rows say once, few or many, or leave the size out.

size,length,D,J,V,CDR3,DNA
NA,13,TRBD1,TRBJ2-1,TRBV10-3,CAISGTGAYEQFF,TGTGCCATCAGTGGAACAGGGGCCTATGAGCAGTTCTTC
NA,16,TRBD1,TRBJ2-7,TRBV5-1,CASSLAADRAYPEQYF,TGCGCCAGCAGCTTGGCCGCAGACAGGGCTTATCCCGAGCAGTACTTC
NA,16,TRBD1,TRBJ2-5,TRBV7-2,CASSSRTGQGGETQYF,TGTGCCAGCAGCTCCCGGACAGGACAGGGCGGGGAGACCCAGTACTTC
NA,14,NA,TRBJ2-5,TRBV2,CASSNRQIQETQYF,TGTGCCAGCAGTAATCGACAGATCCAAGAGACCCAGTACTTC
NA,17,NA,TRBJ2-6,TRBV5-1,CASSLLIGGSGANVLTF,TGCGCCAGCAGCTTGCTTATAGGGGGTTCTGGGGCCAACGTCCTGACTTTC
few,15,NA,TRBJ1-6,TRBV27,CASSFEGERGSPLHF,TGTGCCAGCAGTTTTGAGGGGGAAAGAGGATCACCCCTCCACTTT
few,17,TRBD2,TRBJ2-2,TRBV27,CASSSLLSGSPTGELFF,TGTGCCAGCAGTTCCCTGTTGAGCGGGAGCCCCACCGGGGAGCTGTTTTTT
NA,17,NA,TRBJ2-5,TRBV9,CASSVDGFWGHQETQYF,TGTGCCAGCAGCGTAGATGGATTTTGGGGGCACCAAGAGACCCAGTACTTC
NA,14,NA,TRBJ1-4,TRBV7-6,CASSLRWGGEKLFF,TGTGCCAGCAGCTTAAGATGGGGGGGTGAAAAACTGTTTTTT
NA,14,TRBD1,TRBJ2-3,TRBV27,CASSQTGGTDTQYF,TGTGCCAGCAGTCAAACAGGGGGCACAGATACGCAGTATTTT
NA,16,NA,TRBJ1-2,TRBV9,CASSVSPTGSGYGYTF,TGTGCCAGCAGCGTATCCCCAACAGGGTCGGGGTATGGCTACACCTTC
NA,13,NA,TRBJ2-3,TRBV7-8,CASGRGLTDTQYF,TGTGCCAGCGGCAGGGGTCTCACAGATACGCAGTATTTT
NA,15,NA,TRBJ1-4,TRBV19,CASKDLGQPNEKLFF,TGTGCCAGTAAGGATCTGGGGCAGCCAAATGAAAAACTGTTTTTT
NA,17,TRBD2,TRBJ2-7,TRBV7-3,CASSLTATGTSGYEQYF,TGTGCCAGCAGCTTAACGGCTACCGGGACTAGCGGATACGAGCAGTACTTC
NA,13,TRBD2,TRBJ2-7,TRBV28,CASSSSGRHEQYF,TGTGCCAGCAGCTCTAGCGGGAGACACGAGCAGTACTTC
NA,11,NA,TRBJ2-7,TRBV4-2,CASSPPYEQYF,TGTGCCAGCAGCCCTCCCTACGAGCAGTACTTC
once,16,TRBD2,TRBJ2-1,TRBV5-1,CASSPRSGSYYNEQFF,TGCGCCAGCAGCCCTCGTAGCGGGAGTTATTACAATGAGCAGTTCTTC
NA,16,TRBD2,TRBJ2-7,TRBV2,CASSNAGTSGSYEQYF,TGTGCCAGCAGCAATGCCGGGACTAGCGGCTCCTACGAGCAGTACTTC
NA,19,NA,TRBJ1-3,TRBV28,CASRPSGAGLTNSGNTIYF,TGTGCCAGCAGACCCTCGGGAGCAGGCCTAACTAACTCTGGAAACACCATATATTTT
NA,14,NA,TRBJ1-2,TRBV7-9,CASSRNYRVYGYTF,TGTGCCAGCAGCCGTAACTACAGGGTCTATGGCTACACCTTC
NA,12,NA,TRBJ2-1,TRBV27,CASSLSPKEQFF,TGTGCCAGCAGTTTATCCCCCAAAGAGCAGTTCTTC
NA,17,NA,TRBJ1-5,TRBV7-9,CASSLVRGGYSNQPQHF,TGTGCCAGCAGCTTAGTAAGGGGGGGCTATAGCAATCAGCCCCAGCATTTT
NA,15,TRBD1,TRBJ1-1,TRBV18,CASSRTTGGNTEAFF,TGTGCCAGCTCACGCACCACAGGGGGTAACACTGAAGCTTTCTTT
NA,14,NA,TRBJ1-1,TRBV2,CASNSLNLNTEAFF,TGTGCCAGCAACTCCCTAAATTTGAACACTGAAGCTTTCTTT
once,13,NA,TRBJ2-5,TRBV19,CASSAGASETQYF,TGTGCCAGTAGCGCAGGGGCGTCAGAGACCCAGTACTTC
NA,13,NA,TRBJ2-7,TRBV30,CAWSTAGSYEQYF,TGTGCCTGGAGTACAGCGGGCTCCTACGAGCAGTACTTC
NA,18,NA,TRBJ2-2,TRBV10-3,CAISSGKAGRSNTGELFF,TGTGCCATCAGTTCAGGGAAGGCGGGGCGCTCCAACACCGGGGAGCTGTTTTTT
NA,13,TRBD1,TRBJ2-1,TRBV6-5,CASAAGGLNEQFF,TGTGCCAGTGCGGCAGGGGGCTTGAATGAGCAGTTCTTC
few,15,TRBD2,TRBJ2-7,TRBV11-2,CASSSGLAGGYEQYF,TGTGCCAGCAGCTCAGGACTAGCGGGAGGTTACGAGCAGTACTTC
many,17,NA,TRBJ2-3,TRBV24-1,CATSALPRDSSTDTQYF,TGTGCCACCAGTGCCCTGCCTCGCGATTCTAGCACAGATACGCAGTATTTT
NA,14,NA,TRBJ1-4,TRBV19,CASSLQGYNEKLFF,TGTGCCAGTAGCCTACAGGGTTACAATGAAAAACTGTTTTTT
NA,13,NA,TRBJ2-7,TRBV7-2,CASSLYPPLEIHF,TGTGCCAGCAGCTTATACCCCCCGCTAGAGATACACTTC
NA,15,NA,TRBJ2-7,TRBV29-1,CSVEDITSTSYEQYF,TGCAGCGTTGAAGATATCACTTCCACGTCCTACGAGCAGTACTTC
NA,17,TRBD2,TRBJ2-7,TRBV4-1,CASSHTLGGLAAYEQYF,TGCGCCAGCAGCCACACCTTGGGGGGACTAGCGGCCTACGAGCAGTACTTC
NA,15,NA,TRBJ2-1,TRBV4-3,CASSQEGLGPLRQFF,TGCGCCAGCAGCCAAGAGGGACTCGGACCCCTTCGGCAGTTCTTC
once,16,NA,TRBJ2-3,TRBV11-2,CASSLGANRLTDTQYF,TGTGCCAGCAGCTTAGGGGCTAACCGGTTAACAGATACGCAGTATTTT
NA,14,TRBD1,TRBJ1-4,TRBV5-1,CASSQQGANEKLFF,TGCGCCAGCAGCCAACAGGGGGCGAATGAAAAACTGTTTTTT
NA,15,TRBD2,TRBJ2-2,TRBV19,CASSTLAGVGGELFF,TGTGCCAGTAGTACCCTAGCGGGAGTTGGCGGGGAGCTGTTTTTT
NA,14,NA,TRBJ1-3,TRBV19,CASSPPGAGNTIYF,TGTGCCAGTAGTCCCCCGGGGGCTGGAAACACCATATATTTT
NA,15,NA,TRBJ2-1,TRBV2,CASGRRESSYNEQFF,TGTGCCAGCGGACGGAGGGAGAGCTCCTACAATGAGCAGTTCTTC
NA,15,TRBD1,TRBJ2-7,TRBV18,CASSPQPTGAYEQYF,TGTGCCAGCTCCCCCCAGCCTACAGGGGCCTACGAGCAGTACTTC
NA,14,TRBD2,TRBJ2-3,TRBV4-1,CASSPREGPDTQYF,TGCGCCAGCAGCCCCAGGGAGGGCCCGGATACGCAGTATTTT
few,13,NA,TRBJ2-7,TRBV7-3,CASSPERPYEQYF,TGTGCCAGCAGCCCCGAGCGCCCCTACGAGCAGTACTTC
NA,16,NA,TRBJ1-4,TRBV27,CASSLSPGLPNEKLFF,TGTGCCAGCAGTTTATCCCCAGGGCTTCCTAATGAAAAACTGTTTTTT